The T cell receptor beta chain described here comes from a study of T cell responses to AZD1222 COVID-19 vaccine. Points from the study as a whole: Nearly half of spike-specific TCRs reportedly target variant regions that are unmutated in the B.1.351 and B.1.1.7 variants. Females outnumbered males among donors, who were mostly white British; clonal diversity was possibly underestimated.

Germline V gives CDR1 MNHEY, CDR2 SVGAGI. There are 14 residues in the CDR3. V shed 6 bases, J shed 6 bases, and the junction held 7 bases outside the gene matches. Profiling relied on immunoSEQ multiplex PCR, and the TCRdb table lists in-frame clones only, not all of them. The sample has 120,000 to 150,000 clones, about 92% seen once. This clone was counted a few times. Its antigen is not known. The sample was peripheral blood, taken on day 0 of AZD1222 vaccination. This chain joins TRBV6-5 and TRBJ2-7; 11 nucleotides align to TRBD1. The sequence was collected from an adult in good health. CDR3 nucleotide sequence: TGTGCCAGCAGCCTGGACAGGGGGCTTAGCGAGCAGTACTTC. It encodes CASSLDRGLSEQYF.